These 18 T cell receptor beta chains came from one sample sequenced in a study of blood T cell repertoires in COVID-19 (dated by TCRdb to 2020 to 2022). To prepare the library, the immunoSEQ multiplex PCR assay was applied. Entries here come from immuneACCESS through TCRdb and include only in-frame sequences with V and J called. Some clones fail to appear in such tables; in the studies checked, an unresolved V gene covers under half of the shortfall, and the cause of the remainder is unknown. For this sample the table gives approximately 240,000 clones, of which roughly 80% were detected only once. Clones ranked in the top ten supply around 5.5% of the sample. The sequencing input was peripheral blood. The receptor source for this set is a woman aged 55-69 years who had recovered from COVID-19.

A single count supports this clone. This chain uses TRBV6-2 or TRBV6-3 with TRBJ2-1; D gene unclear. Looked up from germline, CDR1 is MNHEY and CDR2 is SVGEGT. This CDR3 region has 14 residues. Trimming removed 0 bases from V and 3 bases from J, with 6 bases in between. CDR3 nucleotides: TGTGCCAGCAGTTACTCTAGTGACTACAATGAGCAGTTCTTC. Translated: CASSYSSDYNEQFF.

This clone was detected only once. This chain joins TRBV20-1 and TRBJ1-2; D is possibly TRBD1 (5 bases). This CDR3 comprises 14 residues. V was trimmed by 3 bases and J by 0 bases, leaving 11 bases between them. CDR1 and CDR2 from the germline V gene are DFQATT and SNEGSKA (reference sequence). The CDR3 spells CSASAAGPNYGYTF. CDR3 coding DNA: TGCAGTGCTAGTGCGGCAGGGCCTAACTATGGCTACACCTTC.

V gene TRBV27 combines with J gene TRBJ2-3; perhaps TRBD2 as D (6 bases). V was cut by 8 bases and J by 1 base, with 10 bases left in between. Looked up from germline, CDR1 is MNHEY and CDR2 is SMNVEV (reference sequence). The CDR3 is made up of 13 amino acids. The CDR3 protein is CASPGTCTDTQYF. CDR3 coding DNA: TGTGCCAGCCCCGGGACTTGCACAGATACGCAGTATTTT.

The chain employs TRBV2 and TRBJ2-1; D is unclear. Germline lookup yields CDR1 SNHLY and CDR2 FYNNEI. The CDR3 length is 12 residues. V lost 5 bases, J lost 4 bases, and 6 bases lay in between. CDR3 loop: CASSPSYNEQFF. The DNA of the CDR3 is TGTGCCAGCAGTCCCAGTTACAATGAGCAGTTCTTC.

This clone has just one count. J is TRBJ1-5 and V is TRBV7-8, with a weak D call TRBD1 (6 bases). Germline CDR1 and CDR2: SGHVS and FQNEAQ. This CDR3 comprises 13 residues. V lost 3 bases to trimming and J lost 5 bases, with 8 bases between them. CDR3 residues: CASSLGADQPQHF. The CDR3 coding sequence is TGTGCCAGCAGCTTGGGGGCGGATCAGCCCCAGCATTTT.

This rearrangement joins TRBV3-1 (or the pseudogene TRBV3-2) to TRBJ2-7; no clear D gene. CDR1 LGHDT and CDR2 YNNKEL come from the germline V gene (reference sequence). The CDR3 covers 13 residues. The germline V and J ends were trimmed by 1 base and 2 bases, with 6 bases remaining between them. CDR3 sequence reads: CASSQAPPYEQYF. Written as DNA, the CDR3 is TGTGCCAGCAGCCAAGCCCCTCCCTACGAGCAGTACTTC.

V gene TRBV12-3 or TRBV12-4 combines with J gene TRBJ1-2; a possible D gene is TRBD1 (6 bases). This CDR3 spans 13 amino acids. V lost 5 bases, J lost 8 bases, and 15 bases lay in between. The CDR3 DNA follows: TGTGCCAGCAGTAATTCCGGGACAACCGGCTACACCTTC. The encoded protein is CASSNSGTTGYTF.

The chain couples TRBV7-2 to TRBJ2-2; TRBD2 matches at 12 bases. The CDR3 has 17 residues. Losses at the gene ends were 6 bases for V and 0 bases for J; bases not matched to a gene: 5. Germline values: CDR1 SGHTA, CDR2 FQGNSA. The CDR3 spells CASSFRTSGTNTGELFF. CDR3 bases: TGTGCCAGCAGTTTTAGGACTAGCGGGACGAACACCGGGGAGCTGTTTTTT.

The genes are TRBV9 and TRBJ2-5, with D uncertain. This CDR3 has 12 residues. Trimming took 3 bases from V and 7 from J, leaving 10 bases between them. Germline V CDR1 and CDR2: SGDLS, YYNGEE. CDR3 sequence reads: CASSAPRGTQYF. CDR3 nucleotide sequence: TGTGCCAGCAGCGCCCCGAGAGGGACCCAGTACTTC.

The chain carries TRBV10-3 and TRBJ1-1; D not certain. The germline V gene has CDR1 ENHRY and CDR2 SYGVKD. Trimming took off 0 bases at V and 2 bases at J, with 7 bases between the two ends. This CDR3 is 14 amino acids long. Here the CDR3 reads CAISESDTNTEAFF. In nucleotides, the CDR3 is TGTGCCATCAGTGAGTCTGACACCAACACTGAAGCTTTCTTT.

This chain uses TRBV18 with TRBJ2-7; D is unresolved. CDR1 and CDR2 (germline): KGHSH, LQKENI. Trimming pared 6 bases from V and 1 base from J, leaving 10 bases between. The CDR3 runs to 13 residues. Here the CDR3 DNA reads TGTGCCAGCTCCCCTCAACAATCCTACGAGCAGTACTTC. Its translation is CASSPQQSYEQYF.

There are a few counts of this clone. The genes are TRBV7-9 and TRBJ1-1, with D tentatively TRBD1 (5 bases). CDR3 length: 17 amino acids. Trimming took off 2 bases at V and 5 bases at J, with 21 bases between the two ends. Germline loops: CDR1 SEHNR, CDR2 FQNEAQ (reference sequence). The CDR3 DNA is TGTGCCAGCAGCTTATCGAACAGGCGGCCCGAACAAACTGAAGCTTTCTTT. Protein product: CASSLSNRRPEQTEAFF.

This chain uses TRBV5-1 with TRBJ1-2; D gene unclear. This CDR3 has 13 residues. Germline CDR1 is SGHRS and CDR2 is YFSETQ. V shed 2 bases and J shed 1 base, with 6 bases lying between them. CDR3 DNA: TGCGCCAGCAGCTTCGTAGATAACTATGGCTACACCTTC. Its translation: CASSFVDNYGYTF. The full variable domain, in which reference TRBV5-1 and TRBJ1-2 provide the parts outside the CDR3, is KAGVTQTPRYLIKTRGQQVTLSCSPISGHRSVSWYQQTPGQGLQFLFEYFSETQRNKGNFPGRFSGRQFSNSRSEMNVSTLELGDSALYLCASSFVDNYGYTFGSGTRLTVV.

The chain recombines TRBV2 with TRBJ1-5, with unresolved D. V lost 8 bases and J 4 bases, leaving 9 bases between the germline ends. Germline assignment: CDR1 SNHLY and CDR2 FYNNEI. This CDR3 has 12 amino acids. The CDR3 protein is CASRTGNQPQHF. The CDR3 DNA reads as TGTGCCAGCCGGACGGGGAATCAGCCCCAGCATTTT.

This rearrangement joins TRBV2 to TRBJ2-3; no definite D call. The CDR3 is made up of 10 amino acids. The germline V gene encodes CDR1 SNHLY and CDR2 FYNNEI. V lost 8 bases and J lost 5, with 5 bases in between. CDR3 amino acids: CASEVDTQYF. In nucleotides, the CDR3 is TGTGCCAGCGAGGTAGATACGCAGTATTTT.

This sequence joins TRBV6-2 or TRBV6-3 and TRBJ1-2; tentatively, D is TRBD1 (6 bases). Per germline, CDR1 MNHEY and CDR2 SVGEGT. Trimming took 5 bases from V and 6 from J, leaving 19 bases between them. CDR3 length equals 15 residues. The CDR3 is CASSAQTGGRDGYTF. Here the CDR3 DNA reads TGTGCCAGCAGTGCCCAGACAGGAGGAAGGGATGGCTACACCTTC.

The genes are TRBV2 and TRBJ2-7, with D perhaps matching TRBD2 (5 bases). This CDR3 has 13 amino acids. Trimming left V 9 bases short and J 5 bases short, with 17 bases between. Germline CDR1 SNHLY, CDR2 FYNNEI. The CDR3, as DNA: TGTGCCAGGAGGGTGCCTTTTCTAGACGAGCAGTACTTC. As protein: CARRVPFLDEQYF.

This clone has a count of ten or more. The rearrangement links TRBV12-3 or TRBV12-4 to TRBJ2-7; D might be TRBD2 (5 bases). This CDR3 is built from 13 residues. The ends were cut back, 3 bases at V and 1 base at J, with 7 bases in the middle. The CDR3 protein is CASSFGNSYEQYF. The DNA for the CDR3 is TGTGCCAGCAGTTTCGGGAATTCCTACGAGCAGTACTTC.